One and the same sample provided the 28 T cell receptor beta chains below, sequenced in a study of CXCR3-negative and CXCR3-positive naive CD8 T cells. Researchers prepared the TRB cDNA libraries using 5' RACE with UMI labels. With the 5' RACE reads reprocessed, TCRdb shows one record per CDR3 protein and no DNA. This sample's table reports 55,000 to 65,000 distinct CDR3 sequences. Sequencing used naive CXCR3- CD8+ T cells from blood. Regarding subset: CD45RO-CCR7+CD27+CD95- naive CD8+ T cells lacking CXCR3 (TNR3-). The receptors derive from a human donor in good health. Some clones in this sample may be carry-over from other donors' samples.

This clonotype registers medium-sized by frequency. V and J are TRBV20-1 and TRBJ1-1. The CDR3 runs to 15 residues. Germline CDR1 and CDR2: DFQATT and SNEGSKA (reference sequence). The chain's CDR3 is CSAREVTTRSTEAFF.

The V and J genes are TRBV7-9 and TRBJ1-1. CDR1 and CDR2 (germline): SEHNR, FQNEAQ (reference sequence). The CDR3 is 12 residues long. CDR3 loop: CASSLANREAFF.

The chain recombines TRBV6-2 or TRBV6-3 with TRBJ1-1. The germline CDR1 and CDR2 sequences are MNHEY and SVGEGT. The CDR3 length is 13 residues. CDR3 amino acids: CASSYGGSTEAFF.

The chain joins TRBV28 to TRBJ2-7; TCRdb lists TRBD1, though no DNA is available to test this call. From germline, CDR1 is MDHEN and CDR2 SYDVKM. The CDR3 has 13 residues. CDR3 in amino acids: CASSGPGTYEQYF.

The V gene is TRBV14, the J gene TRBJ1-1; TCRdb's D gene call, TRBD1, goes unchecked for lack of DNA. The CDR3 loop spans 15 amino acids. Germline CDR1 reads SGHDN; CDR2 reads FVKESK. The CDR3 region is CASSQTPTDNTEAFF.

The genes are TRBV5-6 and TRBJ1-1; lacking DNA, the TRBD1 call made by TCRdb goes unchecked. The CDR3 is 13 residues long. Germline CDR1 SGHDT, CDR2 YYEEEE. The CDR3 loop reads CASSFGGGSEAFF.

V usage is TRBV20-1 and J usage is TRBJ1-5. The CDR3 runs 14 residues. Germline CDR1 DFQATT, CDR2 SNEGSKA (reference sequence). The CDR3 protein is CSAGAGRRNQPQHF.

This chain joins TRBV28 and TRBJ2-7; with no DNA, the TCRdb D assignment of TRBD1 cannot be verified. Germline V gene sequence: CDR1 MDHEN, CDR2 SYDVKM. This CDR3 region has 15 residues. CDR3: CASSLARAPSYEQYF.

The chain carries TRBV7-2 and TRBJ2-3; TCRdb reports TRBD1, a call that lacks DNA to check it against. The CDR3 totals 12 residues. Germline V gene sequence: CDR1 SGHTA, CDR2 FQGNSA. The CDR3 region is CASSRGGDTQYF.

The rearrangement joins TRBV4-3 to TRBJ2-1; with no DNA, the TCRdb D assignment of TRBD2 cannot be verified. This CDR3 is 16 amino acids long. Germline-derived CDR1 and CDR2 are LGHNA and YSLEER. The CDR3 region is CASSQAFRGGLNGQFF.

The V call is TRBV20-1, the J call TRBJ2-1; there is no DNA to check the TCRdb D call of TRBD1. Per germline, CDR1 DFQATT and CDR2 SNEGSKA (reference sequence). The CDR3 consists of 14 residues. This CDR3 reads CSATTGSSYNEQFF.

The chain has TRBV7-9 and TRBJ2-5. There are 14 residues in the CDR3. Germline CDR1 and CDR2: SEHNR and FQNEAQ (reference sequence). Here the CDR3 reads CASSSTWGQETQYF.

The genes are TRBV6-2 or TRBV6-3 and TRBJ2-1; TCRdb indicates TRBD2, and absent DNA this call remains unverified. Germline V gene lookup returns CDR1 MNHEY and CDR2 SVGEGT. This CDR3 contains 16 residues. The CDR3 here is CASSYSALAGENEQFF.

The gene calls are TRBV7-9 and TRBJ2-7; TCRdb lists TRBD2, though no DNA is available to test this call. This CDR3 comprises 16 residues. CDR1 is SEHNR, CDR2 FQNEAQ, per germline (reference sequence). CDR3: CASSIGTSGSRDEQYF.

This chain uses TRBV20-1 with TRBJ2-7; TCRdb reports TRBD2, a call that lacks DNA to check it against. Germline assignment: CDR1 DFQATT and CDR2 SNEGSKA (reference sequence). There are 15 residues in the CDR3. This CDR3 is CSARRLAGGFYEQYF.

The J gene is TRBJ1-1, the V gene TRBV27; TCRdb outputs TRBD1, but without DNA this stays unchecked. Germline CDR1 MNHEY, CDR2 SMNVEV (reference sequence). The CDR3 covers 16 residues. This CDR3 reads CASSLQPADRGPEAFF.

The chain links TRBV12-3 or TRBV12-4 to TRBJ2-2. This CDR3 spans 12 amino acids. CDR3 sequence: CASSLPPGELFF.

V gene TRBV12-3 or TRBV12-4 combines with J gene TRBJ1-1; the D call from TCRdb, TRBD1, cannot be confirmed without DNA. The CDR3 covers 17 residues. CDR3 region: CASSRSGGGKPNTEAFF.

The chain is built from TRBV27 and TRBJ2-2. CDR1 MNHEY and CDR2 SMNVEV come from the germline V gene (reference sequence). The CDR3 totals 14 residues. CDR3 residues: CASRVYRDTGELFF.

CDR3 sequence: CATSRVVWAVEKLFF. V usage is TRBV15 and J usage is TRBJ1-4. Germline CDR1 reads LNHNV; CDR2 reads YYDKDF (reference sequence). The CDR3 totals 15 residues.

This sequence joins TRBV29-1 and TRBJ2-7; TCRdb picks TRBD1, but there is no DNA to check that call. The CDR3 is 14 amino acids. Germline V gives CDR1 SQVTM, CDR2 ANQGSEA. The CDR3 here is CSVDGGKSSYEQYF.

The chain employs TRBV6-6 and TRBJ2-7. CDR3 size: 12 residues. CDR1 and CDR2 (germline): MNHNY, SVGAGI (reference sequence). The CDR3 is CASSVPSYEQYF.

J is TRBJ2-3 and V is TRBV7-8; lacking DNA, the TRBD2 call made by TCRdb goes unchecked. This CDR3 spans 16 amino acids. Germline V gives CDR1 SGHVS, CDR2 FQNEAQ. CDR3 amino acids: CASSFVLSGGRDTQYF.

This chain links TRBV7-9 with TRBJ2-5. This CDR3 is 15 amino acids long. The V gene's germline CDR1 is SEHNR and CDR2 FQNEAQ (reference sequence). CDR3 sequence: CASSLGTTYWETQYF. The full variable domain, with the rest looked up from reference TRBV7-9 and TRBJ2-5, is DTGVSQNPRHKITKRGQNVTFRCDPISEHNRLYWYRQTLGQGPEFLTYFQNEAQLEKSRLLSDRFSAERPKGSFSTLEIQRTEQGDSAMYLCASSLGTTYWETQYFGPGTRLLVL.

The V call is TRBV11-2, the J call TRBJ2-7; the D gene TCRdb calls, TRBD1, cannot be checked with no DNA. This CDR3 contains 15 residues. CDR1 SGHAT and CDR2 FQNNGV come from the germline V gene. The CDR3 spells CASSSLTGGSYEQYF.

The rearrangement joins TRBV29-1 to TRBJ2-7; TCRdb proposes TRBD2, but this gene call is untestable without DNA. This CDR3 has 15 amino acids. Per germline, CDR1 SQVTM and CDR2 ANQGSEA. The CDR3 here is CSVEGAEREVGEQYF.

The CDR3 sequence: CASSLGLAENEQFF. V is TRBV13 and J is TRBJ2-1. Germline CDR1 PRHDT, CDR2 FYEKMQ (reference sequence). The CDR3 contains 14 residues.

The rearrangement uses TRBV7-9 and TRBJ1-2; TCRdb's D gene call, TRBD1, goes unchecked for lack of DNA. This CDR3 is 14 amino acids long. Germline loops: CDR1 SEHNR, CDR2 FQNEAQ (reference sequence). CDR3 loop: CASSHPGTGEGYTF.